A selection of T cell receptor beta chains follows, all from one sample in a study of beta chain features in type 1 diabetes. The data were produced by immunoSEQ multiplex PCR, yet TCRdb's version contains in-frame clones alone and is incomplete. Among some 640,000 clones listed, roughly an eighth were seen once. What was sequenced was naive CD4+ T cells from blood. All receptors come from a man between 18 and 35 years old with type 1 diabetes. Each CDR3 is given with its conserved first and last residue. The order of the fields is clone size, J gene, D gene, CDR3 length, V gene, CDR3 DNA, CDR3 protein. D genes are given only for firm matches. For some rows the clone size is stated as once, few or many, or as a class when expanded; others skip it.

>NA|TRBJ2-7|TRBD1|15|TRBV6-5
TGTGCCAGCAGTTACTCTCCGGGACAGATCTACGAGCAGTACTTC
CASSYSPGQIYEQYF
>NA|TRBJ2-1|NA|14|TRBV9
TGTGCCAGCAGCGTAGCTCCATCTAGCGATGAGCAGTTCTTC
CASSVAPSSDEQFF
>few|TRBJ2-1|NA|12|TRBV18
TGTGCCAGCTCATCAGGACCAGATGAGCAGTTCTTC
CASSSGPDEQFF
>few|TRBJ2-3|TRBD2|16|TRBV5-4
TGTGCCAGCAGCTGGGGACTAGCGGGGAGGACAGATACGCAGTATTTT
CASSWGLAGRTDTQYF
>NA|TRBJ2-7|TRBD2|14|TRBV7-7
TGTGCTAGCAGCTTAGGGACTAGCGGTGACGAGCAGTACTTC
CASSLGTSGDEQYF
>few|TRBJ2-7|NA|12|TRBV30
TGTGCCTGGAGTGTACTGAGCTACGAGCAGTACTTC
CAWSVLSYEQYF
>few|TRBJ2-3|NA|13|TRBV11-1
TGTGCCAGCAGCTACCTCCGGGCAGATACGCAGTATTTT
CASSYLRADTQYF
>few|TRBJ2-7|NA|16|TRBV4-2
TGTGCCAGCAGCCAAGTCCACATTGGACAGACCTACGAGCAGTACTTC
CASSQVHIGQTYEQYF
>NA|TRBJ2-7|TRBD1|14|TRBV7-2
TGTGCCAGCAGCGCCCGACAGGGCCCCTACGAGCAGTACTTC
CASSARQGPYEQYF
>NA|TRBJ1-2|NA|16|TRBV7-9
TGTGCCAGCAGCTCGACAGTTCCGGACCCTAACTATGGCTACACCTTC
CASSSTVPDPNYGYTF
>few|TRBJ1-3|NA|14|TRBV6-1
TGTGCCAGCAGTCGAGAGATTCCTGGAAACACCATATATTTT
CASSREIPGNTIYF
>NA|TRBJ2-7|NA|15|TRBV7-8
TGTGCCAGCAGCCCGGACAGATTCGGTTCCTACGAGCAGTACTTC
CASSPDRFGSYEQYF
>NA|TRBJ2-3|TRBD2|14|TRBV27
TGTGCCACGGGGGGGCCTATACGCACAGATACGCAGTATTTT
CATGGPIRTDTQYF
>NA|TRBJ2-7|NA|13|TRBV18
TGTGCCAGCTCACCTAACAGGGCCTACGAGCAGTACTTC
CASSPNRAYEQYF
>few|TRBJ2-6|TRBD1|20|TRBV30
TGTGCCTGGAACTTCCGGGACAGGGGGCCCCACCTCTCTGGGGCCAACGTCCTGACTTTC
CAWNFRDRGPHLSGANVLTF
>few|TRBJ2-2|NA|13|TRBV30
TGTGCCTGGAGTGAGGGGAACACCGGGGAGCTGTTTTTT
CAWSEGNTGELFF
>NA|TRBJ1-1|TRBD1|17|TRBV30
TGTGCCTGGAGTCCCTATTTAGGACAGGGCCCGAACACTGAAGCTTTCTTT
CAWSPYLGQGPNTEAFF
>few|TRBJ2-1|TRBD2|15|TRBV29-1
TGCAGCGCAAACCGACTAGCGGGGAACCTCAATGAGCAGTTCTTC
CSANRLAGNLNEQFF
>few|TRBJ2-7|NA|15|TRBV30
TGTGCCTGGAGTTTGTTCAGGCGGGGATCCTACGAGCAGTACTTC
CAWSLFRRGSYEQYF
>many|TRBJ1-4|NA|17|TRBV14
TGTGCCAGCAGTCTGACCAGGGGATCTGCAACTAATGAAAAACTGTTTTTT
CASSLTRGSATNEKLFF